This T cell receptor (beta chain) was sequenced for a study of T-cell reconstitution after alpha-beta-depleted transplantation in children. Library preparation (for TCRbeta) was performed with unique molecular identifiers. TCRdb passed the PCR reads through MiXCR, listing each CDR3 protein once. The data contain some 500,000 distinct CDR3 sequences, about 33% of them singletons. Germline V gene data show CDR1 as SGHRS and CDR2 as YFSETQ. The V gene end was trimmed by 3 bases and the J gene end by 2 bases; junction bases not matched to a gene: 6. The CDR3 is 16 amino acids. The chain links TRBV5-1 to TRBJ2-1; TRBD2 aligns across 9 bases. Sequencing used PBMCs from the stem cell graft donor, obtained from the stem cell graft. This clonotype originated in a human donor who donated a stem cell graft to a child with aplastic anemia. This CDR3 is CASSWDAGGTYNEQFF. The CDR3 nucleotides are TGCGCCAGCAGCTGGGATGCGGGAGGGACCTACAATGAGCAGTTCTTC.